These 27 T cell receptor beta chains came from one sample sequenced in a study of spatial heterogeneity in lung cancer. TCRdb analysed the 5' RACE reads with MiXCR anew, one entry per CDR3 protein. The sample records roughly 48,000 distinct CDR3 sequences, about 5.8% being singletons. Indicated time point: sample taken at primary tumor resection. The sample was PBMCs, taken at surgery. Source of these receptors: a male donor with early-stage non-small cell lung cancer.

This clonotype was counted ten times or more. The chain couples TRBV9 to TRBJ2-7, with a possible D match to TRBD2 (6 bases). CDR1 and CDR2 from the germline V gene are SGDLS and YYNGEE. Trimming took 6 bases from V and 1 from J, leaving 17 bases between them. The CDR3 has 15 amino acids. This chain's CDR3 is CASTSPEGPSYEQYF. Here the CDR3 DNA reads TGTGCCAGCACCTCTCCGGAGGGGCCATCCTACGAGCAGTACTTC. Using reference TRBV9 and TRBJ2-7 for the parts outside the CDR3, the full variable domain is DSGVTQTPKHLITATGQRVTLRCSPRSGDLSVYWYQQSLDQGLQFLIQYYNGEERAKGNILERFSAQQFPDLHSELNLSSLELGDSALYFCASTSPEGPSYEQYFGPGTRLTVT.

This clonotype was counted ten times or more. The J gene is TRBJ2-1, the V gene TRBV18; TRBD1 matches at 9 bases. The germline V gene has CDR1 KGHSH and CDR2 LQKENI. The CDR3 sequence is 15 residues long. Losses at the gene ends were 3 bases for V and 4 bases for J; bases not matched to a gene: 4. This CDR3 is CASSPRTGEYNEQFF. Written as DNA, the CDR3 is TGTGCCAGCTCACCCCGGACAGGGGAGTACAATGAGCAGTTCTTC.

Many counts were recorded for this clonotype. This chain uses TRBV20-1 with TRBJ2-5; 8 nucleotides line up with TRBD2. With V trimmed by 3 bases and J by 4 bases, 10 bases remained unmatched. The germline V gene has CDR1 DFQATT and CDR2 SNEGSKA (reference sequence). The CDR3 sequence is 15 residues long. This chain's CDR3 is CSARSPREGIETQYF. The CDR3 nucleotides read TGCAGTGCTAGGAGCCCCCGGGAGGGTATAGAGACCCAGTACTTC.

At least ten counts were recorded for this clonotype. CDR3 in amino acids: CASSQTSGEQETQYF. The CDR3 DNA reads as TGTGCCAGCAGCCAGACTAGCGGGGAGCAAGAGACCCAGTACTTC. The rearrangement uses TRBV3-1 and TRBJ2-5; 11 bases are shared with TRBD2. CDR1 is LGHDT and CDR2 is YNNKEL in the germline V gene (reference sequence). This CDR3 is built from 15 residues. V lost 3 bases to trimming and J lost 2 bases; unmatched junction nucleotides: 2.

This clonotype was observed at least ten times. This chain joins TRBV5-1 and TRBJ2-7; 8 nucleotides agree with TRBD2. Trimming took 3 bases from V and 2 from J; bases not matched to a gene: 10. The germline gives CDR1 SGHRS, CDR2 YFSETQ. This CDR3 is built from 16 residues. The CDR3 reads CASSWGSGGNPYEQYF. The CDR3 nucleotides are TGCGCCAGCAGCTGGGGCTCGGGAGGGAATCCCTACGAGCAGTACTTC.

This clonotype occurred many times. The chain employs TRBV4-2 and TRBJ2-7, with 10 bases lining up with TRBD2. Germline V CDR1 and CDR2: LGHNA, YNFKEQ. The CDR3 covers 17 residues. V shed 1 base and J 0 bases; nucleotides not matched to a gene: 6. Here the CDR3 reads CASSQVLSGRASYEQYF. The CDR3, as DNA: TGTGCCAGCAGCCAAGTGTTGAGCGGGAGGGCCTCCTACGAGCAGTACTTC.

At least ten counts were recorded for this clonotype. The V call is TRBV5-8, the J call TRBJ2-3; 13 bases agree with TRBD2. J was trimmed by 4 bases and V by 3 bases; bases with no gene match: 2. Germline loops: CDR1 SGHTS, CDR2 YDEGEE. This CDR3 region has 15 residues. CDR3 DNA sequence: TGTGCCAGCAGCTCGGGACTAGCGGGACCAGATACGCAGTATTTT. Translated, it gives CASSSGLAGPDTQYF. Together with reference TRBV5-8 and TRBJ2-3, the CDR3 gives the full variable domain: EAGVTQSPTHLIKTRGQQATLRCSPISGHTSVYWYQQALGLGLQFLLWYDEGEERNRGNFPPRFSGRQFPNYSSELNVNALELEDSALYLCASSSGLAGPDTQYFGPGTRLTVL.

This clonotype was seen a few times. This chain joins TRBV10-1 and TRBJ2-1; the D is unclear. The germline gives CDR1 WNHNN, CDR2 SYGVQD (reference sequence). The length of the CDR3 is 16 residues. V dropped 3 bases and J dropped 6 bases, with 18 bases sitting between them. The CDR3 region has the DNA TGCGCCAGCAGTGAAAAAGGCCTAACCCGCCCCAATGAGCAGTTCTTC. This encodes CASSEKGLTRPNEQFF.

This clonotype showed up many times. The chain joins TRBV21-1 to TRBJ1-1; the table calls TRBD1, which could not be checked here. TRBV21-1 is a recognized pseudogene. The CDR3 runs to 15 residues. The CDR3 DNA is TGTGCCAGCACCATCAGGGGGCCAATTCAAACTGAAGCTTTCTTT. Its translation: CASTIRGPIQTEAFF.

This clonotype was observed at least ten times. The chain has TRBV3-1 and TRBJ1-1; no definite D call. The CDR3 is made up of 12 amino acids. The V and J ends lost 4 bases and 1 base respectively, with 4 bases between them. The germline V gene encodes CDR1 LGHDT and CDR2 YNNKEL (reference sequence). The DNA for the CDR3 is TGTGCCAGCAGCCTACGGAACACTGAAGCTTTCTTT. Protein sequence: CASSLRNTEAFF.

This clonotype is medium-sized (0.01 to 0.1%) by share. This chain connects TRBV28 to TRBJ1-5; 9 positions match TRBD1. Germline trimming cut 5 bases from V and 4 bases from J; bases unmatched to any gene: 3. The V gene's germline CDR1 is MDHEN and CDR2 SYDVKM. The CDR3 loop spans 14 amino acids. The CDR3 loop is CASSRTGANQPQHF. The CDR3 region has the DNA TGTGCCAGCAGTAGGACAGGGGCGAATCAGCCCCAGCATTTT. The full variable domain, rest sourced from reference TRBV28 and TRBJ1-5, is DVKVTQSSRYLVKRTGEKVFLECVQDMDHENMFWYRQDPGLGLRLIYFSYDVKMKEKGDIPEGYSVSREKKERFSLILESASTNQTSMYLCASSRTGANQPQHFGDGTRLSIL.

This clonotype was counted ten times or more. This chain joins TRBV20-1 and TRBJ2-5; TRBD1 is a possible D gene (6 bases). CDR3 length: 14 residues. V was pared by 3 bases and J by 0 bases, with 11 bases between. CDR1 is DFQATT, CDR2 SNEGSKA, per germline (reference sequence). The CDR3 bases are TGCAGTGCTAGCCGTTACAGGGACCAAGAGACCCAGTACTTC. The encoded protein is CSASRYRDQETQYF.

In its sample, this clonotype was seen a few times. CDR3 sequence reads: CSARSLGGAGELFF. The CDR3 nucleotides are TGCAGTGCTAGATCCCTAGGGGGCGCCGGGGAGCTGTTTTTT. V and J are TRBV20-1 and TRBJ2-2, with 7 bases identical to TRBD1. Trimming took 2 bases from V and 6 from J; bases not matched to a gene: 6. CDR3 length: 14 residues. CDR1 is DFQATT and CDR2 is SNEGSKA in the germline V gene (reference sequence).

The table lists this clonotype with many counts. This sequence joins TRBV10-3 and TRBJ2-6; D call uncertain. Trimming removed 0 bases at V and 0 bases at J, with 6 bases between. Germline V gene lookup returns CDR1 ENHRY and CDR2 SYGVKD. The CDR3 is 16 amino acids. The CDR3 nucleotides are TGTGCCATCAGTGAGTCCGAGAGCTCTGGGGCCAACGTCCTGACTTTC. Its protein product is CAISESESSGANVLTF.

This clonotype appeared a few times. The CDR3 DNA reads TGTGCCAGCTCACCACCAGGACACCGGTTGGCTGAAGCTTTCTTT. This gives the protein CASSPPGHRLAEAFF. The gene calls are TRBV18 and TRBJ1-1; D perhaps matches TRBD1 (5 bases). Trimming removed 0 bases at V and 6 bases at J, with 14 bases between. Germline V lookup: CDR1 KGHSH, CDR2 LQKENI. This CDR3 is built from 15 residues.

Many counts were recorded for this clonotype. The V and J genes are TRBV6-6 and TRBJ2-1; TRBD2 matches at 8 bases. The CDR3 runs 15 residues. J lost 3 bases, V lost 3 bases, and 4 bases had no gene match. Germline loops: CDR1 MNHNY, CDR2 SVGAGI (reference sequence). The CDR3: CASSYSGGGYNEQFF. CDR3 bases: TGTGCCAGCAGTTATTCGGGAGGGGGCTACAATGAGCAGTTCTTC.

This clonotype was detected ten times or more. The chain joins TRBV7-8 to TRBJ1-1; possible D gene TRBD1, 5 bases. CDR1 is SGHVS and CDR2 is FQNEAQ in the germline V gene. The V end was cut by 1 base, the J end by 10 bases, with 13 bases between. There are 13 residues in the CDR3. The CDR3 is CASSLEGTSRAFF. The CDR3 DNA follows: TGTGCCAGCAGCTTAGAAGGGACCTCGCGAGCTTTCTTT.

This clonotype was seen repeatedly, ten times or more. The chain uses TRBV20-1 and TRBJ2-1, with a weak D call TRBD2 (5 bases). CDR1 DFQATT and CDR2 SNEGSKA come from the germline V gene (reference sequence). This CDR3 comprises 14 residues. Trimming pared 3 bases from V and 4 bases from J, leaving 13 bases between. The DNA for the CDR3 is TGCAGTGCTAGGGCCCTCGGACTTTACAATGAGCAGTTCTTC. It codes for CSARALGLYNEQFF.

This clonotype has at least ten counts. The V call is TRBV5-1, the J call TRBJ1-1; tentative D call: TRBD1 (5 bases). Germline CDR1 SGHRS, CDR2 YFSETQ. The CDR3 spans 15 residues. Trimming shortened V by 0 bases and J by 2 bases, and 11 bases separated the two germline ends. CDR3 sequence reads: CASSLAGTGNTEAFF. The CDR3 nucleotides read TGCGCCAGCAGCTTGGCCGGGACGGGCAACACTGAAGCTTTCTTT. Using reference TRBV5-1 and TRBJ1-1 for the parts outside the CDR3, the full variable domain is KAGVTQTPRYLIKTRGQQVTLSCSPISGHRSVSWYQQTPGQGLQFLFEYFSETQRNKGNFPGRFSGRQFSNSRSEMNVSTLELGDSALYLCASSLAGTGNTEAFFGQGTRLTVV.

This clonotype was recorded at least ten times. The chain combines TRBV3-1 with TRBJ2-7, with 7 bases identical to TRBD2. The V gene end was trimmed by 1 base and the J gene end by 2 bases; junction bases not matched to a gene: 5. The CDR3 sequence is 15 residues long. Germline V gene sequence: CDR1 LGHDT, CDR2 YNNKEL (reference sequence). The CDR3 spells CASSQGSSGTYEQYF. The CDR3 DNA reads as TGTGCCAGCAGCCAAGGCTCTAGCGGCACCTACGAGCAGTACTTC.

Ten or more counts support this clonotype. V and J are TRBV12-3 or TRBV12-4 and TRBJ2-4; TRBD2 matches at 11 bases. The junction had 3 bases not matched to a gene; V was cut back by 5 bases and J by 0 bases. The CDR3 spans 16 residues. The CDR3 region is CASSNSGREAKNIQYF. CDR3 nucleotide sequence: TGTGCCAGCAGTAATAGCGGGAGGGAAGCCAAAAACATTCAGTACTTC.

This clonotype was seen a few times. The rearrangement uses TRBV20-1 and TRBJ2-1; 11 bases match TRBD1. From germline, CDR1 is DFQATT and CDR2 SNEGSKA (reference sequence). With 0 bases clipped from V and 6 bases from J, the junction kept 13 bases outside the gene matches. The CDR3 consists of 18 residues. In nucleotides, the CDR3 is TGCAGTGCTAGAGAAATAGGACAGGGGGCCTGGGAACCCAATGAGCAGTTCTTC. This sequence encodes CSAREIGQGAWEPNEQFF.

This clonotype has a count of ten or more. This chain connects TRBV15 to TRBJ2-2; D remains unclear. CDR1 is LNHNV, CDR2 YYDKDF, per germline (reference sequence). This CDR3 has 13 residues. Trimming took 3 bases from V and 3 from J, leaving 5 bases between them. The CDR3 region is CATSSLYTGELFF. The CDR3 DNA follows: TGTGCCACCAGCAGCTTATACACCGGGGAGCTGTTTTTT.

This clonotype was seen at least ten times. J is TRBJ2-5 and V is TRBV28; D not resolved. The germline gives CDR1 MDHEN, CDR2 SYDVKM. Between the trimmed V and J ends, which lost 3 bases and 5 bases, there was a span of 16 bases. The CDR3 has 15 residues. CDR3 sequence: CASSLPARSAETQYF. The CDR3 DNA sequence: TGTGCCAGCAGTTTGCCGGCCCGTTCGGCGGAGACCCAGTACTTC.

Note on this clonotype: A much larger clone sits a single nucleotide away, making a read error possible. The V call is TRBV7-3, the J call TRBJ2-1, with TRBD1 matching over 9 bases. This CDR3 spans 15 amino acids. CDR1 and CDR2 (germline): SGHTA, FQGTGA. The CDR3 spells CTSSPTGQGGDEQFF. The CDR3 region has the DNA TGTACCAGCAGCCCAACGGGACAGGGAGGTGATGAGCAGTTCTTC.

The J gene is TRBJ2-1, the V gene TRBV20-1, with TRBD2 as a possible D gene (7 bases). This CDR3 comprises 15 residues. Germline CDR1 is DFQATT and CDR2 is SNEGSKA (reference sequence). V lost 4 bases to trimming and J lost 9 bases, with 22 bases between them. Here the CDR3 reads CSAISWGRARGEQFF. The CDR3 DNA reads TGCAGTGCTATTTCATGGGGGAGGGCCAGGGGTGAGCAGTTCTTC.

CDR3 amino acids: CASSYSTGLADYNEQFF. CDR3 nucleotides: TGTGCCAGCAGTTACTCAACGGGACTAGCAGACTACAATGAGCAGTTCTTC. The chain is built from TRBV6-2 or TRBV6-3 and TRBJ2-1; 9 nucleotides line up with TRBD2. CDR3 length: 17 residues. Trimming at V came to 0 bases and at J to 3 bases, leaving 6 bases not matched to a gene. In germline, CDR1 is MNHEY, CDR2 SVGEGT.